The next 18 T cell receptor beta chains were all read from a single sample in a study of blood T cell repertoires in COVID-19. Only in-frame clones appear in the TCRdb table, and some are missing; sequencing was by immunoSEQ multiplex PCR. The profile shows some 230,000 clones, about 88% of them singletons. Specimen: peripheral blood. Receptor source: a man aged 35 to 55 with acute or convalescent COVID-19.

The chain is built from TRBV9 and TRBJ2-1, with 10 bases aligning to TRBD2. Unmatched junction bases numbered 13, after V lost 2 bases and J lost 8 bases. Germline V CDR1 and CDR2: SGDLS, YYNGEE. This CDR3 has 17 amino acids. The CDR3 DNA reads TGTGCCAGCAGCGTTCAGCGGGGGGGGCCTGGAAACTATGAGCAGTTCTTC. As protein: CASSVQRGGPGNYEQFF.

The chain uses TRBV10-3 and TRBJ2-1; possibly TRBD1 for D (5 bases). This CDR3 spans 12 amino acids. CDR1 and CDR2 from the germline V gene are ENHRY and SYGVKD. Deletions cut 5 bases from V and 10 bases from J, with 12 bases between. In DNA, the CDR3 is TGTGCCATCAGTCACCAGGGCCACGAGCAGTTCTTC. This codes for CAISHQGHEQFF.

The CDR3 loop reads CTSSQDLLAGNEQFF. CDR3 DNA: TGCACCAGCAGCCAAGATTTACTAGCGGGGAATGAGCAGTTCTTC. The chain has TRBV1 and TRBJ2-1; the table names TRBD2, a call not compared with the DNA. TRBV1 is deemed a pseudogene. The CDR3 length is 15 residues.

The V call is TRBV24-1, the J call TRBJ1-2; unclear D gene. V shed 3 bases and J shed 4 bases, with 17 bases lying between them. CDR1 and CDR2 from the germline V gene are KGHDR and SFDVKD. CDR3 length: 16 amino acids. CDR3 DNA sequence: TGTGCCACCAGTGATGCCGGGTCCCCCGAGGGCTATGGCTACACCTTC. This sequence encodes CATSDAGSPEGYGYTF.

The chain uses TRBV4-1 and TRBJ1-2; 7 bases match TRBD1. Germline values: CDR1 MGHRA, CDR2 YSYEKL. The CDR3 loop spans 13 amino acids. V lost 0 bases and J lost 8; bases outside the gene matches: 3. The CDR3 loop reads CASSQDGQEGYTF. The DNA of the CDR3 is TGCGCCAGCAGCCAAGATGGACAGGAAGGCTACACCTTC.

The V and J genes are TRBV29-1 and TRBJ2-3, with D perhaps matching TRBD1 (5 bases). The V end lost 7 bases, the J end lost 5 bases, and 13 bases lay between the germline ends. The CDR3 length is 12 residues. The germline V gene encodes CDR1 SQVTM and CDR2 ANQGSEA. CDR3: CSAVWGGDTQYF. DNA for the CDR3: TGCAGCGCGGTCTGGGGCGGAGATACGCAGTATTTT.

The rearrangement joins TRBV7-9 to TRBJ1-2; D unclear. V lost 0 bases to trimming and J lost 4 bases, with 12 bases between them. The CDR3 is 15 amino acids. Germline loops: CDR1 SEHNR, CDR2 FQNEAQ (reference sequence). This chain's CDR3 is CASSLAGSKVYGYTF. In DNA form, the CDR3 reads TGTGCCAGCAGCTTAGCTGGGAGCAAGGTCTATGGCTACACCTTC.

This clone appeared once. The chain combines TRBV10-1 with TRBJ2-1; TRBD2 agrees at 13 bases. The ends lost 3 bases at V and 1 base at J; junction bases unmatched: 6. Germline V gene data show CDR1 as WNHNN and CDR2 as SYGVQD (reference sequence). The CDR3 covers 18 residues. The CDR3, as DNA: TGCGCCAGCAGTGAACTAGCGGGGGGGCAAGTGTCCTACAATGAGCAGTTCTTC. Its protein is CASSELAGGQVSYNEQFF.

The chain has TRBV27 and TRBJ2-7; 10 positions match TRBD1. The CDR3 contains 15 residues. Germline V lookup: CDR1 MNHEY, CDR2 SMNVEV (reference sequence). The V gene end was trimmed by 6 bases and the J gene end by 2 bases; junction bases not matched to a gene: 7. The CDR3 sequence is CASRTPGQGTYEQYF. Written as DNA, the CDR3 is TGTGCCAGCAGGACCCCGGGACAGGGGACCTACGAGCAGTACTTC.

The chain has TRBV29-1 and TRBJ2-7, with 7 bases identical to TRBD2. CDR1 and CDR2 from the germline V gene are SQVTM and ANQGSEA. V lost 4 bases to trimming and J lost 7 bases; unmatched junction nucleotides: 7. This CDR3 has 12 amino acids. The CDR3 here is CSVGEGPREQYF. For the CDR3, the DNA is TGCAGCGTTGGGGAGGGGCCCCGGGAGCAGTACTTC.

The V and J genes are TRBV5-4 and TRBJ1-2; 8 bases agree with TRBD1. Germline CDR1 is SGHNT and CDR2 is YYREEE (reference sequence). CDR3 length: 15 amino acids. V was clipped by 4 bases and J by 3 bases; unmatched bases: 8. The DNA of the CDR3 is TGTGCCAGCAGCATACCCCACAGGGGGGACTATGGCTACACCTTC. It is translated as CASSIPHRGDYGYTF.

This rearrangement joins TRBV5-1 to TRBJ1-2; D unresolved. Looked up from germline, CDR1 is SGHRS and CDR2 is YFSETQ. The CDR3 spans 13 residues. The V and J ends lost 0 bases and 7 bases respectively, with 10 bases between them. The CDR3 region has the DNA TGCGCCAGCAGCTTGGGAACATCCCCTGGCTACACCTTC. Its translation is CASSLGTSPGYTF.

The genes are TRBV27 and TRBJ2-2; maybe TRBD1 (5 bases). Trimming cost V 4 bases and J 0 bases, with 9 bases left between them. This CDR3 spans 15 amino acids. Germline assignment: CDR1 MNHEY and CDR2 SMNVEV (reference sequence). The DNA of the CDR3 is TGTGCCAGCAGTTATGGCAGGGCGAACACCGGGGAGCTGTTTTTT. Translating gives CASSYGRANTGELFF.

The chain has TRBV2 and TRBJ2-7; no reliable D call. CDR1 is SNHLY, CDR2 FYNNEI, per germline. The CDR3 sequence is 12 residues long. Trimming removed 3 bases at V and 7 bases at J, with 10 bases between. CDR3 sequence reads: CASSERRGEQYF. The CDR3 DNA reads as TGTGCCAGCAGTGAGCGCCGCGGTGAGCAGTACTTC.

This chain joins TRBV23-1 and TRBJ1-5; 8 positions match TRBD1. TRBV23-1 is filed as an ORF, its function uncertain. V shed 3 bases and J 7 bases; nucleotides not matched to a gene: 8. The CDR3 runs to 15 residues. The CDR3 nucleotides read TGCGCCAGCAGTCACCAGGGACAGGCCCCCCAGCCCCAGCATTTT. Translated, it gives CASSHQGQAPQPQHF.

This clone has just one count. The CDR3 protein is CASRRTPSYEQYF. The CDR3 region has the DNA TGTGCCAGCCGACGGACTCCTTCCTACGAGCAGTACTTC. The chain is built from TRBV6-5 and TRBJ2-7; TRBD2 might be the D (5 bases). The CDR3 has 13 amino acids. The germline V and J ends were trimmed by 8 bases and 1 base, with 12 bases remaining between them. The germline gives CDR1 MNHEY, CDR2 SVGAGI.

This chain joins TRBV4-1 and TRBJ1-2, with 9 bases that match TRBD1. The CDR3 is made up of 17 amino acids. J lost 3 bases, V lost 3 bases, and 11 bases had no gene match. The germline V gene has CDR1 MGHRA and CDR2 YSYEKL. The CDR3 here is CASSHPGTGRSDYGYTF. CDR3 DNA sequence: TGCGCCAGCAGCCATCCCGGGACAGGGCGTTCGGACTATGGCTACACCTTC.

The V gene is TRBV5-4, the J gene TRBJ2-7; 13 bases match TRBD2. The CDR3 runs to 16 residues. The ends lost 4 bases at V and 4 bases at J; junction bases unmatched: 8. Germline V gene data show CDR1 as SGHNT and CDR2 as YYREEE (reference sequence). The CDR3 spells CASSRKTSGGAYEQYF. The CDR3 DNA follows: TGTGCCAGCAGCCGCAAAACTAGCGGGGGGGCGTACGAGCAGTACTTC.